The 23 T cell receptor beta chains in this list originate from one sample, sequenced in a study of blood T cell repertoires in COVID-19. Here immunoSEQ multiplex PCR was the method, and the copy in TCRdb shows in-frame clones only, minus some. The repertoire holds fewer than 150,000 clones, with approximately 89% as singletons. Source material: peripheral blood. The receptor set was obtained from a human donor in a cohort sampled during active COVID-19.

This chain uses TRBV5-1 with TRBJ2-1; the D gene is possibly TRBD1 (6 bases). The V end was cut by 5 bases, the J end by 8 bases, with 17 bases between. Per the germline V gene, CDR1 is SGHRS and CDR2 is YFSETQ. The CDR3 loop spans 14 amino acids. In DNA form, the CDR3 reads TGCGCCAGCAGTTCCCGCGGATCAGGGGATGAGCAGTTCTTC. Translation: CASSSRGSGDEQFF.

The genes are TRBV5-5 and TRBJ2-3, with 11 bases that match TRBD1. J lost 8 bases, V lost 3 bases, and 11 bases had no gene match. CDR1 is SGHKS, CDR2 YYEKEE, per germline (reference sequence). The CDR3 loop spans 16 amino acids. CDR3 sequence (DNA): TGTGCCAGCAGCTCGGAATGGGACAGGGGGTTCTCTACGCAGTATTTT. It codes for CASSSEWDRGFSTQYF.

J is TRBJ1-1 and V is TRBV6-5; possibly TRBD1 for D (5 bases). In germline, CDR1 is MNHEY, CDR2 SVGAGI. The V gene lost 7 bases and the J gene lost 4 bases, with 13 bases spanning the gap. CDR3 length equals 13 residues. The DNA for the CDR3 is TGTGCCAGCATGCGGGGGGGGAGCACTGAAGCTTTCTTT. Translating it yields CASMRGGSTEAFF.

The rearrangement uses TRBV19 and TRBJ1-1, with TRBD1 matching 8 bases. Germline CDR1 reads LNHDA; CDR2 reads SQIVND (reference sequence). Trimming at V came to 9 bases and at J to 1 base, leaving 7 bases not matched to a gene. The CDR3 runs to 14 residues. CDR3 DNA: TGTGCCAGCGGCCCGGACAGGGAGAACACTGAAGCTTTCTTT. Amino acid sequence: CASGPDRENTEAFF.

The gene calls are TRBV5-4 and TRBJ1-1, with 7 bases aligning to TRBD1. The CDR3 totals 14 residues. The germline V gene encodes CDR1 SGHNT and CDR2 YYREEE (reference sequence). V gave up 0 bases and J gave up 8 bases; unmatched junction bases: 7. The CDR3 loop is CASSLGQGRSEAFF. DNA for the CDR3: TGTGCCAGCAGCTTGGGACAGGGCCGTTCCGAAGCTTTCTTT.

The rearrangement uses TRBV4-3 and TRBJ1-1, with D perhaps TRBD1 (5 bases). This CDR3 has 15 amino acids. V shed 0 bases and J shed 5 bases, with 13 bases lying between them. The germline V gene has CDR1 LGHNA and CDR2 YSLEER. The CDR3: CASSQDQRGWTEAFF. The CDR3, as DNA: TGCGCCAGCAGCCAAGATCAACGGGGGTGGACTGAAGCTTTCTTT.

CDR3 sequence: CSVGTSGGYNEQFF. CDR3 in DNA: TGCAGCGTTGGGACTAGTGGAGGATACAATGAGCAGTTCTTC. The gene calls are TRBV29-1 and TRBJ2-1, with TRBD2 matching 7 bases. Germline V lookup: CDR1 SQVTM, CDR2 ANQGSEA. V was clipped by 4 bases and J by 4 bases; unmatched bases: 7. CDR3 size: 14 residues.

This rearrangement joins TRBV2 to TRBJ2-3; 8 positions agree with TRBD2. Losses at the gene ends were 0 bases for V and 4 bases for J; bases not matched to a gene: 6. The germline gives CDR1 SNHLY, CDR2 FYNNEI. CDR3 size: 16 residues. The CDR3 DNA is TGTGCCAGCAGTGAAGCGCTTCGGGGACTAGCAGATACGCAGTATTTT. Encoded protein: CASSEALRGLADTQYF.

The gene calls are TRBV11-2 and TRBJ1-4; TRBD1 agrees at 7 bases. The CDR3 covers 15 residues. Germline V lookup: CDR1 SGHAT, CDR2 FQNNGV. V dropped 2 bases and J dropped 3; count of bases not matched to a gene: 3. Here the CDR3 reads CASSLSRGPNEKLFF. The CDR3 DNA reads TGTGCCAGCAGCTTATCAAGGGGGCCTAATGAAAAACTGTTTTTT.

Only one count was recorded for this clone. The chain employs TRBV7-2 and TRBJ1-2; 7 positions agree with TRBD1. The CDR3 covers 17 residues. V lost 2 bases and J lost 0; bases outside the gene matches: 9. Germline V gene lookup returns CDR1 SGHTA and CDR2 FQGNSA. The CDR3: CASSLRSGGLANYGYTF. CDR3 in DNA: TGTGCCAGCAGCTTAAGGTCAGGGGGTTTAGCTAACTATGGCTACACCTTC.

In DNA form, the CDR3 reads TGTGCCTGGGACAGGGGTTTCTTT. Translating it yields CAWDRGFF. This chain connects TRBV30 to TRBJ1-1, with 8 bases aligning to TRBD1. This CDR3 is built from 8 residues. Germline values: CDR1 GTSNPN, CDR2 SVGIG (reference sequence). V trimming: 5 bases; J trimming: 13 bases; junction bases outside the gene matches: 0.

CDR3 region: CASSSLQGVVSNQPQHF. Here the CDR3 DNA reads TGTGCCAGCAGTTCCCTTCAGGGGGTGGTTAGCAATCAGCCCCAGCATTTT. The chain employs TRBV28 and TRBJ1-5; 7 bases are a match to TRBD1. Germline-derived CDR1 and CDR2 are MDHEN and SYDVKM. The CDR3 is 17 residues long. The J segment lost 0 bases and the V segment lost 4 bases, leaving 9 bases of the junction unmatched.

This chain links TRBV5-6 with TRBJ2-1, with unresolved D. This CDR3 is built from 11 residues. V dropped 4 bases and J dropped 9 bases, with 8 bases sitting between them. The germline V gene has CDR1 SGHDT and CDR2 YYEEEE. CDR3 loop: CASSPGGEQFF. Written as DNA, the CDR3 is TGTGCCAGCAGCCCCGGTGGTGAGCAGTTCTTC.

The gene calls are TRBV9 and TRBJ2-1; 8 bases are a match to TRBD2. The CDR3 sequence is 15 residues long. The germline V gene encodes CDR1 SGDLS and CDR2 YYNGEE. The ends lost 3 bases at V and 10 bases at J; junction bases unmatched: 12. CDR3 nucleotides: TGTGCCAGCAGCGATGGTAGCGGGACTGACGGAGAGCAGTTCTTC. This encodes CASSDGSGTDGEQFF.

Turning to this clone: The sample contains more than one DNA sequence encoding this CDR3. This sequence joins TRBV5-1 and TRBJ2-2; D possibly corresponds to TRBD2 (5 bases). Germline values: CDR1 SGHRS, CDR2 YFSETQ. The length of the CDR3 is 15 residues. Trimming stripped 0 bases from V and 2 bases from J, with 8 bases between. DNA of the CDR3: TGCGCCAGCAGCTTGGACACTAGAAACACCGGGGAGCTGTTTTTT. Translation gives CASSLDTRNTGELFF.

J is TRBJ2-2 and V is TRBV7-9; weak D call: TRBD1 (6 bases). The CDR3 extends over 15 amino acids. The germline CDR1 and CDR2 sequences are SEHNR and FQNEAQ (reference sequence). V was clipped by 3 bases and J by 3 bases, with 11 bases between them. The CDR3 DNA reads TGTGCCAGCAGCTTCGCCGGACAGTACACCGGGGAGCTGTTTTTT. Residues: CASSFAGQYTGELFF.

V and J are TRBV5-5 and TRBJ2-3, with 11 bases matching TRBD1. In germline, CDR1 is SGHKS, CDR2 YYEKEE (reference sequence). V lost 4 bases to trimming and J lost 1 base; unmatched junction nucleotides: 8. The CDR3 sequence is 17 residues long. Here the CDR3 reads CASSPNPGQGGTDTQYF. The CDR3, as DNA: TGTGCCAGCAGCCCAAACCCGGGACAGGGGGGCACAGATACGCAGTATTTT.

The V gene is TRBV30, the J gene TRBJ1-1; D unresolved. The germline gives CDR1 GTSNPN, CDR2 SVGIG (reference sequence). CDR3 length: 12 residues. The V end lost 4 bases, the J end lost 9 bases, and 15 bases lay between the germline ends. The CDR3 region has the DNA TGTGCCTGGATTGCCGGCGGACTTAAAGCTTTCTTT. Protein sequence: CAWIAGGLKAFF.

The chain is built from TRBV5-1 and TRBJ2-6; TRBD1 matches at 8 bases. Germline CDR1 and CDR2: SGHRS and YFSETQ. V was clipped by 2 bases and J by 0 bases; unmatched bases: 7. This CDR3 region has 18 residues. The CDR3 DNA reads TGCGCCAGCAGCTTAAGGACAGGGTTGATCTCTGGGGCCAACGTCCTGACTTTC. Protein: CASSLRTGLISGANVLTF.

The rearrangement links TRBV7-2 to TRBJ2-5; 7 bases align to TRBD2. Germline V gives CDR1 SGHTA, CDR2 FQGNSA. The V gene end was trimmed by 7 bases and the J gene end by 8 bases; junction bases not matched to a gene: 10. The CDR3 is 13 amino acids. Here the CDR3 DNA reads TGTGCCAGCACCCGGGACTACCAAGGCACCCAGTACTTC. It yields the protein CASTRDYQGTQYF.

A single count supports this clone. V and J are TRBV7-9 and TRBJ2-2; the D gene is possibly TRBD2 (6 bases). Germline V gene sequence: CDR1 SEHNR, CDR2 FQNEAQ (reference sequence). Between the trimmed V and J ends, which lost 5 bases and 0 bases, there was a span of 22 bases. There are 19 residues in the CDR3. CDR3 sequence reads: CASSPIEGGGGSNTGELFF. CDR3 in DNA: TGTGCCAGCAGCCCAATAGAGGGAGGTGGGGGATCGAACACCGGGGAGCTGTTTTTT.

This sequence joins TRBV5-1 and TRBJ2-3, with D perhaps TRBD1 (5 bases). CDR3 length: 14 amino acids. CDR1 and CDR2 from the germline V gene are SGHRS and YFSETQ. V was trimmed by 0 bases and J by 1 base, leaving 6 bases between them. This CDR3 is CASSLEQGTDTQYF. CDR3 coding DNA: TGCGCCAGCAGCTTGGAACAGGGCACAGATACGCAGTATTTT.

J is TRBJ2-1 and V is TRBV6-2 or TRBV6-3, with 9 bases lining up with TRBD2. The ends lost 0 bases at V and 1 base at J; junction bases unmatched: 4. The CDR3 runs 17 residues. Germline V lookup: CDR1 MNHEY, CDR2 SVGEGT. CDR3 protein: CASSYSQRGASYNEQFF. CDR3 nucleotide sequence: TGTGCCAGCAGTTACTCCCAGCGGGGGGCATCCTACAATGAGCAGTTCTTC.